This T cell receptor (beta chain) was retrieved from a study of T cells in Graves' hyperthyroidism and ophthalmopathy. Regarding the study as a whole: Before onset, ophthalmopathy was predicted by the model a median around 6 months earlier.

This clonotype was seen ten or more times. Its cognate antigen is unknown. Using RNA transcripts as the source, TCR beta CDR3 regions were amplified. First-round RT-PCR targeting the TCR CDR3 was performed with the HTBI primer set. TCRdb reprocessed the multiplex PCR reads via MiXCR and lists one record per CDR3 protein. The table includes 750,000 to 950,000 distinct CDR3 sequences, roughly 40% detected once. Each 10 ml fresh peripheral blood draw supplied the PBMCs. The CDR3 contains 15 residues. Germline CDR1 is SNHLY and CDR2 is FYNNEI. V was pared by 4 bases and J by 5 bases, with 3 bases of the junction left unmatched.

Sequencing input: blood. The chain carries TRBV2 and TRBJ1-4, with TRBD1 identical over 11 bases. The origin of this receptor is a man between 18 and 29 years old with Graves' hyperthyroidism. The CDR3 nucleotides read TGTGCCAGCAGTGGAGGGGACAGGGGGAATGAAAAACTGTTTTTT. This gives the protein CASSGGDRGNEKLFF.